This T cell receptor (beta chain) is from a study of long-term antiretroviral therapy in people with HIV. The CDR3 has 14 amino acids. With 1 base removed from V and 8 bases from J, the gap between germline ends came to 12 bases. Germline CDR1 and CDR2: SEHNR and FQNEAQ (reference sequence). Runs used v3.0 of the immunoSEQ assay and were done at survey level. Clones were read by immunoSEQ multiplex PCR, and TCRdb kept only the in-frame ones, dropping some. The table has about 39,000 clones, approximately 87% seen once. General study results and limits: The ART regimens used between the mid-2000s and the late 2010s may be less effective than current ones.

Comments on this clone: Its specificity is unknown.

This sample comprised unsorted PBMCs, obtained 1.2 years after starting antiretroviral therapy. The chain carries TRBV7-9 and TRBJ2-1, with D tentatively TRBD1 (6 bases). This receptor was identified in a woman aged 45-65 years with HIV. The CDR3 coding sequence is TGTGCCAGCAGCTTAGTCAGGGGCCTCGATGAGCAGTTCTTC. Translating gives CASSLVRGLDEQFF.